This TCR beta chain originates from a study of blood T cell repertoires in COVID-19. How the authors handled the data: Researchers report that nucleated cell counts were estimated from reference gene primer amplification. TCRdb keeps only in-frame clones here, not all; method: immunoSEQ multiplex PCR. V and J calls and clone size are given by that table; D and trimming were obtained from the DNA. There are roughly 250,000 clones in the sample; about 93% occur only once, and 1.5% to 2% lies in the top ten. Looked up from germline, CDR1 is KGHSH and CDR2 is LQKENI. CDR3 size: 14 residues. Trimming took 1 base from V and 1 from J, leaving 7 bases between them.

Sequenced: PBMCs or T cells enriched from blood (not recorded which). The TCR comes from a woman aged 18-35 years who had recovered from COVID-19. The gene calls are TRBV18 and TRBJ2-5; D is uncertain. CDR3 nucleotide sequence: TGTGCCAGCTCACCACACCCTACCCAAGAGACCCAGTACTTC. Translated: CASSPHPTQETQYF. Drawing the rest from reference TRBV18 and TRBJ2-5, the complete variable domain is NAGVMQNPRHLVRRRGQEARLRCSPMKGHSHVYWYRQLPEEGLKFMVYLQKENIIDESGMPKERFSAEFPKEGPSILRIQQVVRGDSAAYFCASSPHPTQETQYFGPGTRLLVL.